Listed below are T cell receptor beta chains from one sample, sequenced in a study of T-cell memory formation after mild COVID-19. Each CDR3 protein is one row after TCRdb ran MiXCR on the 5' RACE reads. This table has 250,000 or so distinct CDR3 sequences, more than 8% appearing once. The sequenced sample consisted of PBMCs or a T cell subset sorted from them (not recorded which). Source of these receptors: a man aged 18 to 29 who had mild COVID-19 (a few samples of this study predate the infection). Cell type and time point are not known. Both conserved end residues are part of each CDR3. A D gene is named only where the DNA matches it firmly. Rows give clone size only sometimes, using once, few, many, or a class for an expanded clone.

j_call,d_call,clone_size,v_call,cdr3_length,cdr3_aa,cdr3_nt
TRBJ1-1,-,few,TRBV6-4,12,CAKQGWSTEAFF,TGTGCCAAACAGGGATGGAGCACTGAAGCTTTCTTT
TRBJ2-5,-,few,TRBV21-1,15,CASSNRHQRQETQYF,TGTGCCAGCAGCAATCGGCACCAGCGCCAAGAGACCCAGTACTTC
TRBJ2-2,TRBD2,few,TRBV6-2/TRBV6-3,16,CASISRLAGSTGELFF,TGTGCCAGCATCTCCCGACTAGCGGGGTCCACCGGGGAGCTGTTTTTT
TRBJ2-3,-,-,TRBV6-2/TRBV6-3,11,CASTQGGGQYF,TGTGCCAGCACCCAGGGGGGTGGGCAGTATTTT
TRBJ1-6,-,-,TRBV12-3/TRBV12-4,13,CATTRDRRSPLHF,TGTGCCACGACCCGGGACCGTCGTTCACCCCTCCACTTT
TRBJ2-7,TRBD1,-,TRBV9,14,CASSERTGPYEQYF,TGTGCCAGCAGCGAACGGACAGGGCCCTACGAGCAGTACTTC
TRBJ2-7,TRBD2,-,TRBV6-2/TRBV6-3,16,CASSSPGGAGAYEQYF,TGTGCCAGCAGTTCCCCTGGTGGGGCGGGGGCCTACGAGCAGTACTTC
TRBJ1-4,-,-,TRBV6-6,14,CASSYGQKNEKLFF,TGTGCCAGCAGTTATGGACAGAAGAATGAAAAACTGTTTTTT
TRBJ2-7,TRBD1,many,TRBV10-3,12,CAISGDSYEQYF,TGTGCCATCAGTGGGGACAGTTACGAGCAGTACTTC
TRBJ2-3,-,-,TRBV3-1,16,CASSPQSGVEADTQYF,TGTGCCAGCAGCCCCCAGTCTGGGGTGGAGGCGGATACGCAGTATTTT
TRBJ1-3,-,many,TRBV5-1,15,CASSAGLYSGNTIYF,TGCGCCAGCAGCGCCGGACTGTACTCTGGAAACACCATATATTTT
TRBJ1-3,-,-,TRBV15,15,CATSKKTDSGNTIYF,TGTGCCACCAGCAAAAAGACAGACTCTGGAAACACCATATATTTT
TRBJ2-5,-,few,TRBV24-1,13,CATSDEYQETQYF,TGTGCCACCAGTGACGAGTACCAAGAGACCCAGTACTTC